The 25 T cell receptor beta chains given below trace back to one sample, sequenced in a study of read filtering for tumor transcriptome and immune sequencing. From roughly 0.4 ug of RNA, a library with molecular barcoded alpha/delta and beta/gamma adaptors was made. Each CDR3 protein is one row after TCRdb ran MiXCR on the reads. Among some 130,000 distinct CDR3 sequences, about 13% were seen once, and the ten largest hold more than 6.5%. Material: a population of CD138-negative cells sorted from bone marrow. The receptors were gathered from a donor at least 40 years old with multiple myeloma.

This clonotype showed up many times. The V and J genes are TRBV10-1 and TRBJ2-5; no firm D call. The V gene lost 10 bases and the J gene lost 4 bases, with 10 bases spanning the gap. This CDR3 comprises 11 residues. Germline V lookup: CDR1 WNHNN, CDR2 SYGVQD (reference sequence). CDR3 protein: CATRQGETQYF. The CDR3 coding sequence is TGCGCCACCCGACAAGGAGAGACCCAGTACTTC.

The sample holds many counts of this clonotype. The rearrangement uses TRBV29-1 and TRBJ1-1; D is possibly TRBD1 (6 bases). The CDR3 consists of 10 residues. The V gene's germline CDR1 is SQVTM and CDR2 ANQGSEA. V dropped 7 bases and J dropped 5 bases, with 8 bases sitting between them. CDR3 coding DNA: TGCAGCGCCCAGGGGACTGAAGCTTTCTTT. Its protein is CSAQGTEAFF.

The chain employs TRBV29-1 and TRBJ2-7; 16 nucleotides match TRBD2. The ends lost 6 bases at V and 5 bases at J; junction bases unmatched: 10. In germline, CDR1 is SQVTM, CDR2 ANQGSEA. The CDR3 spans 16 residues. The CDR3 loop is CSVLGLAGGPRNEQYF. CDR3 in DNA: TGCAGCGTCCTGGGACTAGCGGGAGGGCCGAGGAACGAGCAGTACTTC.

This clonotype occurred many times. V usage is TRBV20-1 and J usage is TRBJ2-5; TRBD2 agrees at 12 bases. CDR1 DFQATT and CDR2 SNEGSKA come from the germline V gene (reference sequence). The V segment lost 5 bases and the J segment 5 bases; nucleotides outside the gene matches: 15. The CDR3 length is 17 residues. CDR3 sequence reads: CSAPPGLAGFGVETQYF. The CDR3 nucleotides are TGCAGTGCTCCCCCGGGACTAGCGGGTTTTGGGGTCGAGACCCAGTACTTC.

This clonotype was recorded at least ten times. The rearrangement joins TRBV6-5 to TRBJ2-7, with TRBD1 as a possible D gene (6 bases). CDR1 is MNHEY and CDR2 is SVGAGI in the germline V gene. The CDR3 totals 13 residues. The ends were cut back, 6 bases at V and 0 bases at J, with 9 bases in the middle. The CDR3 sequence is CASRRQASYEQYF. DNA for the CDR3: TGTGCCAGCAGGAGACAGGCCTCCTACGAGCAGTACTTC.

In this sample, this clonotype turned up many times. V usage is TRBV29-1 and J usage is TRBJ1-4; 12 bases line up with TRBD1. CDR1 and CDR2 from the germline V gene are SQVTM and ANQGSEA. The CDR3 spans 15 residues. The junction had 4 bases not matched to a gene; V was cut back by 0 bases and J by 8 bases. The CDR3 here is CSVEDRDRGQEKLFF. Written as DNA, the CDR3 is TGCAGCGTTGAAGATCGGGACAGGGGGCAGGAAAAACTGTTTTTT.

The table lists this clonotype with many counts. CDR3 sequence (DNA): TGCGCCAGCAAGGACTCAGACAATGAGCAGTTCTTC. It specifies CASKDSDNEQFF. The chain employs TRBV5-1 and TRBJ2-1; a possible D gene is TRBD2 (5 bases). V lost 6 bases to trimming and J lost 5 bases, with 9 bases between them. Germline V gene sequence: CDR1 SGHRS, CDR2 YFSETQ. The CDR3 loop spans 12 amino acids.

This clonotype occurred many times. J is TRBJ2-3 and V is TRBV6-5; possibly TRBD1 for D (5 bases). The CDR3 spans 13 residues. Germline V gene sequence: CDR1 MNHEY, CDR2 SVGAGI. Trimming took off 6 bases at V and 2 bases at J, with 9 bases between the two ends. This CDR3 is CASRGHYTDTQYF. The CDR3 DNA reads as TGTGCCAGCAGAGGACACTACACAGATACGCAGTATTTT.

In regard to this clonotype: This may stem from a read error, because a much larger clone lies one nucleotide away. The CDR3 nucleotides are TGTGCCAACAGTCCCCGGGCTTCCCCGAATGAGCAGTTCTTC. Protein product: CANSPRASPNEQFF. This chain uses TRBV12-3 or TRBV12-4 with TRBJ2-1; D gene unclear. CDR3 length: 14 residues.

The sample holds many counts of this clonotype. The chain combines TRBV30 with TRBJ1-5, with D possibly being TRBD1 (5 bases). V shed 4 bases and J shed 3 bases, with 13 bases lying between them. Germline V lookup: CDR1 GTSNPN, CDR2 SVGIG (reference sequence). The CDR3 length is 14 residues. The DNA for the CDR3 is TGTGCCTGGAAAGGGTCGGGGGACAATCAGCCCCAGCATTTT. Its translation: CAWKGSGDNQPQHF.

This clonotype was counted ten times or more. V gene TRBV27 combines with J gene TRBJ2-1; TRBD2 matches 7 bases. Germline-derived CDR1 and CDR2 are MNHEY and SMNVEV (reference sequence). Trimming removed 4 bases from V and 3 bases from J; junction bases left unmatched: 3. The CDR3 sequence is 14 residues long. DNA of the CDR3: TGTGCCAGCAGTTGGGGGGGAATCTACAATGAGCAGTTCTTC. Protein product: CASSWGGIYNEQFF.

This clonotype was observed at least ten times. An end of the junction does not agree with germline; a read error may underlie this. The chain has TRBV30 and TRBJ2-1; D is ambiguous. Germline V gene data show CDR1 as GTSNPN and CDR2 as SVGIG (reference sequence). CDR3 length: 15 amino acids. The CDR3, as DNA: TGTGCCTCCGGTGGAGCCGCTCAGAGGTACAATGAGCAGCTCTTC. Translation gives CASGGAAQRYNEQLF.

This clonotype was detected ten times or more. This rearrangement joins TRBV9 to TRBJ1-2; D is uncertain. From germline, CDR1 is SGDLS and CDR2 YYNGEE. Trimming shortened V by 0 bases and J by 8 bases, and 8 bases separated the two germline ends. This CDR3 region has 12 residues. Here the CDR3 DNA reads TGTGCCAGCAGCGTAGACAGTTACGGCTACACCTTC. Its protein product is CASSVDSYGYTF.

This clonotype has ten or more counts. This chain connects TRBV10-3 to TRBJ2-7; 7 bases line up with TRBD2. Germline assignment: CDR1 ENHRY and CDR2 SYGVKD. This CDR3 has 16 residues. V was pared by 0 bases and J by 4 bases, with 9 bases of the junction left unmatched. DNA of the CDR3: TGTGCCATCAGTGAGTCTGATAGCGGGTCCGGATACGAGCAGTACTTC. Its translation: CAISESDSGSGYEQYF.

Concerning this clonotype: This clone may be a read error of a much larger clone one base away. The V gene is TRBV6-4, the J gene TRBJ2-6; tentatively, D is TRBD1 (5 bases). The germline gives CDR1 MRHNA, CDR2 SNTAGT. CDR3 size: 16 residues. The DNA of the CDR3 is TGTGCCAGCAGTGTCGACCCCCCGGCTGGGGCCAACGTCCCGACTTTC. This codes for CASSVDPPAGANVPTF.

This clonotype occurred many times. The rearrangement links TRBV5-6 to TRBJ1-2, with 8 positions matching TRBD1. Germline lookup yields CDR1 SGHDT and CDR2 YYEEEE. The CDR3 runs 15 residues. J lost 5 bases, V lost 0 bases, and 6 bases had no gene match. CDR3 protein: CASSLAGGETYGYTF. In DNA, the CDR3 is TGTGCCAGCAGCTTGGCAGGGGGCGAGACGTATGGCTACACCTTC.

This clonotype was seen many times. The genes are TRBV7-3 and TRBJ1-2; D is perhaps TRBD1 (5 bases). Germline V gene sequence: CDR1 SGHTA, CDR2 FQGTGA. Trimming cost V 2 bases and J 6 bases, with 13 bases left between them. The length of the CDR3 is 14 residues. The DNA of the CDR3 is TGTGCCAGCAGCTTAGGGGTCGGGGGGAATGGCTACACCTTC. Protein sequence: CASSLGVGGNGYTF.

The sample holds many counts of this clonotype. V gene TRBV7-9 combines with J gene TRBJ2-2; 7 bases fit TRBD2. Germline V CDR1 and CDR2: SEHNR, FQNEAQ (reference sequence). V was clipped by 8 bases and J by 7 bases; unmatched bases: 16. The CDR3 is made up of 16 amino acids. The CDR3 region is CASPIRMERDSGELFF. As DNA, the CDR3 is TGTGCCAGCCCGATTAGGATGGAGCGGGATAGCGGGGAGCTGTTTTTT. The whole variable domain, filled in from reference TRBV7-9 and TRBJ2-2, reads DTGVSQNPRHKITKRGQNVTFRCDPISEHNRLYWYRQTLGQGPEFLTYFQNEAQLEKSRLLSDRFSAERPKGSFSTLEIQRTEQGDSAMYLCASPIRMERDSGELFFGEGSRLTVL.

This clonotype was observed a few times. The V and J genes are TRBV20-1 and TRBJ2-7; 7 nucleotides agree with TRBD2. The trim removed 6 bases at V and 3 bases at J, leaving 14 bases unmatched. The germline gives CDR1 DFQATT, CDR2 SNEGSKA (reference sequence). The CDR3 contains 15 residues. This CDR3 reads CSAHTPWAGVYEQYF. DNA of the CDR3: TGCAGTGCCCATACCCCTTGGGCGGGAGTCTACGAGCAGTACTTC.

This clonotype was seen ten or more times. Germline and junction disagree at one end, which may indicate a read error. The chain is built from TRBV2 and TRBJ2-3; 8 nucleotides match TRBD2. This CDR3 region has 14 residues. Looked up from germline, CDR1 is SNHLY and CDR2 is FYNNEI. In DNA form, the CDR3 reads TGTGCCAGCAGTAAAGCGGGAGTAGCAGATACGCAGTATTTT. Translated, it gives CASSKAGVADTQYF.

The rearrangement uses TRBV12-3 or TRBV12-4 and TRBJ1-3; D ambiguous. The V and J ends lost 7 bases and 3 bases respectively, with 4 bases between them. The CDR3 sequence is 11 residues long. The CDR3 spells CASKGGNTIYF. The CDR3 region has the DNA TGTGCCAGCAAGGGTGGAAACACCATATATTTT.

This clonotype was detected many times. V and J are TRBV5-1 and TRBJ1-1; D not resolved. CDR3 length: 9 amino acids. Germline V CDR1 and CDR2: SGHRS, YFSETQ. The V gene lost 4 bases and the J gene lost 11 bases, with 6 bases spanning the gap. The CDR3 sequence is CASSRHAFF. CDR3 nucleotide sequence: TGCGCCAGCAGCCGCCATGCTTTCTTT.

Comment on this clonotype: This may arise from a read error, as a much more abundant clone is one base away. The J gene is TRBJ2-1, the V gene TRBV9; D uncertain. The CDR3 is made up of 16 amino acids. Germline V CDR1 and CDR2: SGDLS, YYNGEE. The CDR3 nucleotides read TGTGCCAGCAGCCCCCAGCCGGTCGGGTACGACAAGGAGCAGTTCTTC. Translated, it gives CASSPQPVGYDKEQFF. Variable domain in full (rest from reference TRBV9 and TRBJ2-1): DSGVTQTPKHLITATGQRVTLRCSPRSGDLSVYWYQQSLDQGLQFLIQYYNGEERAKGNILERFSAQQFPDLHSELNLSSLELGDSALYFCASSPQPVGYDKEQFFGPGTRLTVL.

This clonotype was observed at least ten times. This rearrangement joins TRBV11-3 to TRBJ2-5; TRBD2 is a possible D gene (6 bases). Germline V gives CDR1 SGHNT, CDR2 YENEEA. Trimming left V 3 bases short and J 2 bases short, with 10 bases between. The CDR3 contains 14 residues. The CDR3 sequence: CASSFKGLQETQYF. The CDR3, as DNA: TGTGCCAGCAGCTTCAAGGGACTTCAAGAGACCCAGTACTTC.

Details on this clonotype: One base away lies a much larger clone, so this may be a sequencing read error. The chain employs TRBV24-1 and TRBJ2-5, with 7 positions matching TRBD2. The CDR3 totals 14 residues. The V gene end was trimmed by 5 bases and the J gene end by 6 bases; junction bases not matched to a gene: 8. Germline lookup yields CDR1 KGHDR and CDR2 SFDVKD. For the CDR3, the DNA is TGTGCCACCAGTGCGGCGGGAGTGATAAAGACCCAGTACTTC. Translated, it gives CATSAAGVIKTQYF.